The source of this T cell receptor beta chain is a study of Graves' ophthalmopathy and Graves' hyperthyroidism. TCR beta CDR3 amplification used RNA transcripts. The workflow started with a first-round RT-PCR run with HTBI primers and then moved on to a second-round multiplex PCR. TCRdb ran MiXCR on the multiplex PCR reads and lists one entry per CDR3 protein. The sample shows about 370,000 distinct CDR3 sequences, 15% to 20% of them seen only once. Only a few counts were recorded for this clonotype. The germline CDR1 and CDR2 sequences are SGHVS and FQNEAQ. Unmatched junction bases numbered 11, after V lost 7 bases and J lost 8 bases. This CDR3 is 15 amino acids long.

This rearrangement joins TRBV7-8 to TRBJ1-2, with 12 positions matching TRBD1. The sequence was collected from an adult woman with stable Graves' hyperthyroidism. Sequenced: peripheral blood. CDR3 residues: CASNERGQGARGYTF. CDR3 coding DNA: TGTGCCAGCAATGAACGGGGACAGGGGGCTCGGGGCTACACCTTC.